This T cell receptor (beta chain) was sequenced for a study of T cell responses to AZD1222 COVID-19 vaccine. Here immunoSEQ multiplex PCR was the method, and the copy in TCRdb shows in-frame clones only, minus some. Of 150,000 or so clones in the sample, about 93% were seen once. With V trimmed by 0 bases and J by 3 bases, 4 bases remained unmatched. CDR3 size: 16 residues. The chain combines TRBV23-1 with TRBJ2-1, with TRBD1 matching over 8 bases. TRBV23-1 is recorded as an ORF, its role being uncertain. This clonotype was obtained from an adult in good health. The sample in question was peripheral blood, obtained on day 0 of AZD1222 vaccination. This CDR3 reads CASSQSTGVDYNEQFF. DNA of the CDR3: TGCGCCAGCAGTCAATCGACAGGGGTGGACTACAATGAGCAGTTCTTC.